This T cell receptor beta chain was observed in a study of blood T cell repertoires in COVID-19. Study background: T cells, B-cell-depleted T cells, or PBMCs provided the cDNA or gDNA that served as material.

Seattle-derived patients entered the study during active infection and were followed longitudinally. TCRdb's copy holds only in-frame clones and misses some; the assay was immunoSEQ multiplex PCR. The sample records 200,000 to 250,000 clones, 75% to 85% being singletons. The sequenced material came from peripheral blood. The receptor comes from a woman aged 80 or over with COVID-19, enrolled during active disease.

CDR3 sequence: CATAGYTEAFF. As DNA, the CDR3 is TGTGCCACCGCCGGGTACACTGAAGCTTTCTTT. The chain combines TRBV25-1 with TRBJ1-1, with D hard to call. This CDR3 has 11 residues. V lost 10 bases to trimming and J lost 3 bases, with 9 bases between them. Germline V gene lookup returns CDR1 MGHDK and CDR2 SYGVNS.